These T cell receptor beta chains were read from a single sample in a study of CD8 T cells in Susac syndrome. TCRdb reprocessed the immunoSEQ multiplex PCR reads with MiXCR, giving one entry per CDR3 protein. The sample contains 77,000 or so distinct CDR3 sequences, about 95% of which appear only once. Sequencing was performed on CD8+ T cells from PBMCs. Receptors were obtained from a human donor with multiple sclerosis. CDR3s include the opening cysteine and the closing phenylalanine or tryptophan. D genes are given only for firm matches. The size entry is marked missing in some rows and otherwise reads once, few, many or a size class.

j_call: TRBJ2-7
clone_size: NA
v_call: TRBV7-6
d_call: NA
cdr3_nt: TGTGCCAGCAGCTTAGGTGACGGCACTCCCGAGCAGTACTTC
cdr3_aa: CASSLGDGTPEQYF

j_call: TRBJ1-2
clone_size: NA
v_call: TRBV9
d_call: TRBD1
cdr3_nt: TGTGCCAGCAGCGTAGCCGACAGGGGGTACACCTTC
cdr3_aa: CASSVADRGYTF

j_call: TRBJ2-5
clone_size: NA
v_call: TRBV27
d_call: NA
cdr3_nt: TGTGCCAGCAGTTTAGGGGCCCTGGAGACCCAGTACTTC
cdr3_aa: CASSLGALETQYF

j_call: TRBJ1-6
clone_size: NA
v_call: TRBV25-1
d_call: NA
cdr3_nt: TGTGCCAGCAGTGAAACGGGGTTGAGGGTCAAAAACTCACCCCTCCACTTT
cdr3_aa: CASSETGLRVKNSPLHF

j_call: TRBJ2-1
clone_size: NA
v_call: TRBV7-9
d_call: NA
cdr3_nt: TGTGCCAGCAGCTTGGCTAGCGTCGATGAGCAGTTCTTC
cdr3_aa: CASSLASVDEQFF

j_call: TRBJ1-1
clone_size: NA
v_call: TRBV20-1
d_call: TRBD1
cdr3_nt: TGCAGTGCTAGAGATGCAGGGGGAAAGGTTGAAGCTTTCTTT
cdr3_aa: CSARDAGGKVEAFF

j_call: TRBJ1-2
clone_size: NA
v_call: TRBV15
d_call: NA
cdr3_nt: TGTGCCACCAGCAGAGAGGGCAGGGATAACTATGGCTACACCTTC
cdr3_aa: CATSREGRDNYGYTF

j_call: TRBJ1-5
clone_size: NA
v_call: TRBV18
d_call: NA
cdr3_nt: TGTGCCAGCTCACCAGCTAATCAGCCCCAGCATTTT
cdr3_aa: CASSPANQPQHF

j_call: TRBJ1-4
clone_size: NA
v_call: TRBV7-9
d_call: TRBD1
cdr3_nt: TGTGCCAGCAGCCCGGGACAGGGAACTAATGAAAAACTGTTTTTT
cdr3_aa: CASSPGQGTNEKLFF

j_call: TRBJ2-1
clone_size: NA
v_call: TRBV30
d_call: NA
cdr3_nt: TGTGCCTGCGAGTACGGTGAGCAGTTCTTC
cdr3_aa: CACEYGEQFF

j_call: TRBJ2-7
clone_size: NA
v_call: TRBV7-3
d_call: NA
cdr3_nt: TGTGCCAGCAGCCCAGGAGACAGCGAGCAGTACTTC
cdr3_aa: CASSPGDSEQYF

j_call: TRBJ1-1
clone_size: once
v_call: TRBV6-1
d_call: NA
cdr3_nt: TGTGCCAGCAGCGCCCCAGGAACGAACACTGAAGCTTTCTTT
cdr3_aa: CASSAPGTNTEAFF

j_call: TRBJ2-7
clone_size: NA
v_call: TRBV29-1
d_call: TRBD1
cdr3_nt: TGCAGCGCCCTAGGACAGGATGATGAGCAGTACTTC
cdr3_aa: CSALGQDDEQYF

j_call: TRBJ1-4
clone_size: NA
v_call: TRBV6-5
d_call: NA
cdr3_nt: TGTGCCAGCAGTTATGGCCCGTTCAGGCCGGGAAATGAAAAACTGTTTTTT
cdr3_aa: CASSYGPFRPGNEKLFF

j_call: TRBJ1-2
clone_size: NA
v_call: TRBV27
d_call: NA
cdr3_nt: TGTGCCAGCATCGGGGAAAACGGCTACACCTTC
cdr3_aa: CASIGENGYTF

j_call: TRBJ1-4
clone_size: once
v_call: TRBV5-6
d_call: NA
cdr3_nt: TGTGCCAGCAGCTCTGATGAAAAACTGTTTTTT
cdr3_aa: CASSSDEKLFF

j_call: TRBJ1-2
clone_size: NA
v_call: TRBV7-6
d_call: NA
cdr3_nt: TGTGCCAGCAGCTTAGGAAGAGGACAGCACTATGGCTACACCTTC
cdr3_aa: CASSLGRGQHYGYTF

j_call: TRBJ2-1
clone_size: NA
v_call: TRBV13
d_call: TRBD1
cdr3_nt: TGTGCCAGCAGCCCTTATAAAGACAGGGGTAATGAGCAGTTCTTC
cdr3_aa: CASSPYKDRGNEQFF

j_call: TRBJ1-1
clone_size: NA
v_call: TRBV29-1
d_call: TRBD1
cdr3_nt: TGCAGCGTTCGTCGGACAGGGGCTCTTTCGAACACTGAAGCTTTCTTT
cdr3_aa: CSVRRTGALSNTEAFF

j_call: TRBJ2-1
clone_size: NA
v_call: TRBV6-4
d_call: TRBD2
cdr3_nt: TGTGCCAGTGGGAGCGGGAGGGCCTACAATGAGCAGTTCTTC
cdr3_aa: CASGSGRAYNEQFF

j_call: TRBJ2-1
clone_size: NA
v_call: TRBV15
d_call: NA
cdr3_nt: TGTGCCACCAGCAGAGATGGAGGGGGAGAGGGTGAGCAGTTCTTC
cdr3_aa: CATSRDGGGEGEQFF

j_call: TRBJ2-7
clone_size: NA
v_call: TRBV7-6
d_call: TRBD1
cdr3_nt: TGTGCCAGCAGCCCGCAGGGGGCTGGGGAGCAGTACTTC
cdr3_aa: CASSPQGAGEQYF

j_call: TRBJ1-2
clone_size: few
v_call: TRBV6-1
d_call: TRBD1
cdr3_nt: TGTGCCAGCAGCGAGGGACAGGAGGTCTATGGCTACACCTTC
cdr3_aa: CASSEGQEVYGYTF

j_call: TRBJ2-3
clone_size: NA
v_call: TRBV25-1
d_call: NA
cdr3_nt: TGTGCCAGCAGTCCGGGCCGCACAGATACGCAGTATTTT
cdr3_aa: CASSPGRTDTQYF

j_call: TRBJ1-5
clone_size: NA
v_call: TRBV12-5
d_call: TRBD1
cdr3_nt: TGTGCTAGTGGTGGGACAGGGCCCCCGAATCAGCCCCAGCATTTT
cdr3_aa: CASGGTGPPNQPQHF

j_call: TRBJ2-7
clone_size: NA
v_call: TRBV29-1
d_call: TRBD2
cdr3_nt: TGCAGCGTCCGGGGAGGGGCCGGGTACGAGCAGTACTTC
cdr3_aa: CSVRGGAGYEQYF

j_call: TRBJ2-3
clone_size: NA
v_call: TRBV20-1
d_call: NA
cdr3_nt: TGCAGTGCTAGAGATCGGCAGAGAACATACCCTAGCACAGATACGCAGTATTTT
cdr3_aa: CSARDRQRTYPSTDTQYF

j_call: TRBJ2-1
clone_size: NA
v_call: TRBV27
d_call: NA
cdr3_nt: TGTGCCAGCAGTTTACTGGGAGAGGGTGGAGGCAATGAGCAGTTCTTC
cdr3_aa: CASSLLGEGGGNEQFF

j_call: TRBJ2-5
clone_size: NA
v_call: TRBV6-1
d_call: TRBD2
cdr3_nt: TGTGCCAGCATTGAGGAGGCGGGAGATGAGACCCAGTACTTC
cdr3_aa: CASIEEAGDETQYF

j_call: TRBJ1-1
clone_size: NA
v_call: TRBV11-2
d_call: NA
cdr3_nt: TGTGCCAGCAGCTTAGATCCCGCAGGGTGGGACCGTGCTTTCTTT
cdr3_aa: CASSLDPAGWDRAFF

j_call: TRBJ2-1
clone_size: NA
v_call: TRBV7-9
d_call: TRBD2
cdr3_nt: TGTGCCAGCAGCTCCCGTGGGCTTGAGCGGGGTCCTTACAATGAGCAGTTCTTC
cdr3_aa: CASSSRGLERGPYNEQFF

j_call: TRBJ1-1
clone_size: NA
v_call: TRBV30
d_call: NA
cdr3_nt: TGTGCCTGGGACAGCCTCACTGAAGCTTTCTTT
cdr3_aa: CAWDSLTEAFF